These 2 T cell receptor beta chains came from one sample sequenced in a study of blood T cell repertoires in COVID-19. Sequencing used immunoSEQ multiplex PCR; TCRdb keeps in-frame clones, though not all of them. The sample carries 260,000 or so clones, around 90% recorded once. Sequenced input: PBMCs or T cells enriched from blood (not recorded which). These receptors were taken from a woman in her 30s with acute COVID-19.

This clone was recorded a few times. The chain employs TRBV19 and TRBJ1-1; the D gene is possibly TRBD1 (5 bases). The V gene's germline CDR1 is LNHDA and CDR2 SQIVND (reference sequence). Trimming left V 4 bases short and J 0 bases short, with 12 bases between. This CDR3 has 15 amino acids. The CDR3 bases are TGTGCCAGTAGTACCTCCGGGGGTTTGAACACTGAAGCTTTCTTT. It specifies CASSTSGGLNTEAFF.

The CDR3 nucleotides are TGTGCCAGCAGCCTCCCCCTTGATACGCAGTATTTT. It translates to CASSLPLDTQYF. This rearrangement joins TRBV5-8 to TRBJ2-3; D is unresolved. V lost 4 bases and J 6 bases, leaving 9 bases between the germline ends. The CDR3 totals 12 residues. Germline CDR1 is SGHTS and CDR2 is YDEGEE.